These 14 T cell receptor beta chains were all obtained from the same sample, sequenced in a study of blood T cell repertoires in COVID-19. The method was immunoSEQ multiplex PCR; TCRdb's version includes in-frame clones alone and lacks a portion of them. The sample has 230,000 or so clones; about 85% are singletons. Sequenced input: PBMCs or T cells enriched from blood (not recorded which). The source of these receptors is a woman in her 50s who had been exposed to COVID-19.

J is TRBJ1-1 and V is TRBV7-2; D possibly corresponds to TRBD1 (5 bases). This CDR3 has 14 residues. Germline CDR1 SGHTA, CDR2 FQGNSA. V lost 3 bases, J lost 5 bases, and 13 bases lay in between. This chain's CDR3 is CASSLFQGGTEAFF. In nucleotides, the CDR3 is TGTGCCAGCAGCTTGTTCCAGGGTGGGACTGAAGCTTTCTTT. Full variable domain (rest looked up from reference TRBV7-2 and TRBJ1-1): GAGVSQSPSNKVTEKGKDVELRCDPISGHTALYWYRQSLGQGLEFLIYFQGNSAPDKSGLPSDRFSAERTGGSVSTLTIQRTQQEDSAVYLCASSLFQGGTEAFFGQGTRLTVV.

This clone has a handful of counts. The chain has TRBV11-2 and TRBJ1-3; D is unresolved. The CDR3 loop spans 17 amino acids. V was pared by 1 base and J by 0 bases, with 13 bases between. Germline CDR1 is SGHAT and CDR2 is FQNNGV. CDR3 nucleotides: TGTGCCAGCAGCTTAGGGAGAGGCTCTATCTCTGGAAACACCATATATTTT. Protein: CASSLGRGSISGNTIYF.

V usage is TRBV7-2 and J usage is TRBJ2-1, with TRBD2 matching 7 bases. With 8 bases clipped from V and 3 bases from J, the junction kept 7 bases outside the gene matches. CDR3 length: 14 residues. The germline gives CDR1 SGHTA, CDR2 FQGNSA. The CDR3 DNA follows: TGTGCCAGCGCCTGGGGGGGGGTCTACAATGAGCAGTTCTTC. Translating it yields CASAWGGVYNEQFF.

The CDR3 DNA follows: TGTGCCAGCAGCTTAGTACAGGGAGGGGCCGGGGAGCTGTTTTTT. As protein: CASSLVQGGAGELFF. The chain has TRBV7-8 and TRBJ2-2, with a possible D match to TRBD2 (7 bases). Germline loops: CDR1 SGHVS, CDR2 FQNEAQ. The length of the CDR3 is 15 residues. Trimming shortened V by 1 base and J by 6 bases, and 12 bases separated the two germline ends.

The chain combines TRBV7-2 with TRBJ1-6; 9 nucleotides match TRBD1. Per germline, CDR1 SGHTA and CDR2 FQGNSA. Trimming cost V 1 base and J 7 bases; bases outside gene matches: 2. This CDR3 spans 15 amino acids. The CDR3, as DNA: TGTGCCAGCAGCTTAGGGACAGGGGACAATTCACCCCTCCACTTT. Its translation is CASSLGTGDNSPLHF. Drawing the rest from reference TRBV7-2 and TRBJ1-6, the complete variable domain is GAGVSQSPSNKVTEKGKDVELRCDPISGHTALYWYRQSLGQGLEFLIYFQGNSAPDKSGLPSDRFSAERTGGSVSTLTIQRTQQEDSAVYLCASSLGTGDNSPLHFGNGTRLTVT.

The rearrangement links TRBV28 to TRBJ1-5, with 7 bases identical to TRBD1. The CDR3 is 17 residues long. The ends lost 4 bases at V and 2 bases at J; junction bases unmatched: 11. Germline lookup yields CDR1 MDHEN and CDR2 SYDVKM. The CDR3 DNA is TGTGCCAGCAGTTCCATACAGGGGCTTAAGGGCAATCAGCCCCAGCATTTT. Amino acid sequence: CASSSIQGLKGNQPQHF. Full variable domain (outside the CDR3, taken from reference TRBV28 and TRBJ1-5): DVKVTQSSRYLVKRTGEKVFLECVQDMDHENMFWYRQDPGLGLRLIYFSYDVKMKEKGDIPEGYSVSREKKERFSLILESASTNQTSMYLCASSSIQGLKGNQPQHFGDGTRLSIL.

The rearrangement links TRBV11-3 to TRBJ2-3; 11 bases are shared with TRBD1. Looked up from germline, CDR1 is SGHNT and CDR2 is YENEEA. V lost 4 bases, J lost 5 bases, and 2 bases stayed unmatched. The CDR3 has 14 residues. CDR3 in DNA: TGTGCCAGCAGCTGGGGACAGGGGGGAGATACGCAGTATTTT. Translation: CASSWGQGGDTQYF.

V and J are TRBV29-1 and TRBJ1-1, with 7 bases lining up with TRBD1. CDR1 and CDR2 (germline): SQVTM, ANQGSEA. The V gene end was trimmed by 7 bases and the J gene end by 8 bases; junction bases not matched to a gene: 13. This CDR3 contains 13 residues. CDR3 sequence (DNA): TGCAGCGGTGGAGCTTTGACAGGGACCGAAGCTTTCTTT. It is translated as CSGGALTGTEAFF.

This sequence joins TRBV29-1 and TRBJ2-1; 9 bases line up with TRBD1. Unmatched junction bases numbered 9, after V lost 8 bases and J lost 7 bases. Germline V lookup: CDR1 SQVTM, CDR2 ANQGSEA. The CDR3 consists of 13 residues. In nucleotides, the CDR3 is TGCAGCTGTAAGGGGGACAGGGTTAATGAGCAGTTCTTC. Translation gives CSCKGDRVNEQFF.

The chain links TRBV30 to TRBJ1-6; 8 nucleotides align to TRBD1. The CDR3 spans 15 residues. Germline trimming cut 0 bases from V and 10 bases from J; bases unmatched to any gene: 8. Germline CDR1 reads GTSNPN; CDR2 reads SVGIG (reference sequence). This chain's CDR3 is CAWSVGGQANSPLHF. The DNA of the CDR3 is TGTGCCTGGAGTGTGGGGGGACAGGCAAACTCACCCCTCCACTTT. Filled out from reference TRBV30 and TRBJ1-6, the complete variable domain reads SQTIHQWPATLVQPVGSPLSLECTVEGTSNPNLYWYRQAAGRGLQLLFYSVGIGQISSEVPQNLSASRPQDRQFILSSKKLLLSDSGFYLCAWSVGGQANSPLHFGNGTRLTVT.

Written as DNA, the CDR3 is TGTGCCAGCAAGGGATTAGCGGGGAACACCGGGGAGCTGTTTTTT. As protein: CASKGLAGNTGELFF. J is TRBJ2-2 and V is TRBV2; TRBD2 aligns across 7 bases. The germline gives CDR1 SNHLY, CDR2 FYNNEI. The CDR3 sequence is 15 residues long. Trimming removed 7 bases from V and 1 base from J; junction bases left unmatched: 6.

The chain carries TRBV27 and TRBJ2-6; D gene uncertain. The V gene's germline CDR1 is MNHEY and CDR2 SMNVEV (reference sequence). V was trimmed by 7 bases and J by 1 base, leaving 8 bases between them. The CDR3 is made up of 14 amino acids. This CDR3 is CASKVGSGANVLTF. In DNA, the CDR3 is TGTGCCAGCAAGGTCGGGTCTGGGGCCAACGTCCTGACTTTC.

The CDR3 is CASSLTGSGELFF. The CDR3 nucleotides are TGTGCCAGCAGCCTGACAGGGTCTGGGGAGCTGTTTTTT. The chain carries TRBV7-9 and TRBJ2-2; 7 bases match TRBD1. The V and J ends lost 5 bases and 8 bases, in that order; junction bases with no gene match: 5. Looked up from germline, CDR1 is SEHNR and CDR2 is FQNEAQ (reference sequence). This CDR3 has 13 amino acids.

V is TRBV30 and J is TRBJ1-3; D possibly corresponds to TRBD1 (6 bases). This CDR3 contains 15 residues. V lost 4 bases and J 0 bases, leaving 13 bases between the germline ends. CDR1 GTSNPN and CDR2 SVGIG come from the germline V gene (reference sequence). The CDR3 region is CAWTHGGISGNTIYF. Here the CDR3 DNA reads TGTGCCTGGACCCATGGGGGCATCTCTGGAAACACCATATATTTT. Using reference TRBV30 and TRBJ1-3 for the parts outside the CDR3, the full variable domain is SQTIHQWPATLVQPVGSPLSLECTVEGTSNPNLYWYRQAAGRGLQLLFYSVGIGQISSEVPQNLSASRPQDRQFILSSKKLLLSDSGFYLCAWTHGGISGNTIYFGEGSWLTVV.